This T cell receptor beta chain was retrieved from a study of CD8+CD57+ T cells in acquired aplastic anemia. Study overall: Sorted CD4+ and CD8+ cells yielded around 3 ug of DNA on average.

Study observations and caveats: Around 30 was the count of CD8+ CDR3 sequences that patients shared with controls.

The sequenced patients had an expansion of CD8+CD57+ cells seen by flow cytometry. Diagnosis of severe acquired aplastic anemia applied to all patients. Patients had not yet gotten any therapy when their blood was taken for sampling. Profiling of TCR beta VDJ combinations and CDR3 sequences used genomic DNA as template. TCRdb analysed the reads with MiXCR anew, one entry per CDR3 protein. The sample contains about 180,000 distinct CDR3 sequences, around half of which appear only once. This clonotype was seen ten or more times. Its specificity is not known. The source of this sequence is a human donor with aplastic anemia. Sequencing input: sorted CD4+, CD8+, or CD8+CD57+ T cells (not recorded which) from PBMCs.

CDR3 DNA sequence: TGTGCCAGCAGCCAGTTGACTAGCGGGGATGGGACAGATACGCAGTATTTT. It encodes CASSQLTSGDGTDTQYF. The rearrangement joins TRBV4-2 to TRBJ2-3; 11 nucleotides align to TRBD2. This CDR3 comprises 17 residues. CDR1 LGHNA and CDR2 YNFKEQ come from the germline V gene. The junction had 8 bases not matched to a gene; V was cut back by 3 bases and J by 3 bases.